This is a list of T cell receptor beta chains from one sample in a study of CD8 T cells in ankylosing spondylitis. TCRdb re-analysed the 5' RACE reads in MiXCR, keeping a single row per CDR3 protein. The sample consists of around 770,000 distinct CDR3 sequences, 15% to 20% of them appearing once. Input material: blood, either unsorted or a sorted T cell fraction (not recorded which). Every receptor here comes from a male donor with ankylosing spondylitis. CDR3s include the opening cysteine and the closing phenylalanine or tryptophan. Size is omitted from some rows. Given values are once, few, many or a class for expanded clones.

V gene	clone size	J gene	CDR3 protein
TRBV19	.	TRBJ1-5	CASSIYSGGGNQPQHF
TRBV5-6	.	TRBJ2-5	CASSSYRDTLGETQYF
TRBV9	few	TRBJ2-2	CASSPRTDTNTGELFF
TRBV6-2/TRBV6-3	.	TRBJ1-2	CASSSIDRTYGYTF
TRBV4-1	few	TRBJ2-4	CASSHLTENIQYF
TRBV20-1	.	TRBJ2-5	CSARDQRALRGETQYF
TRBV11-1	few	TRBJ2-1	CASSPQFGGGSGSNEQFF
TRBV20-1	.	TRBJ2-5	CSAPGAGAVTQYF
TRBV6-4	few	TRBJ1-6	CASSDSGNSPLHF
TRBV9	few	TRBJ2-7	CASSVGPVDYEQYF
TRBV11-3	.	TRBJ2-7	CASSIYSGEQYF
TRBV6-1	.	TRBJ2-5	CASWGQGQETQYF
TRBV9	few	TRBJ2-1	CASSAGTVSYNEQFF
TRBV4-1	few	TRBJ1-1	CASSQATGLGTEAFF
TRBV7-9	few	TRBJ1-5	CASSGLWGDTQHF
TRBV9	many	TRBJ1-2	CASSVASSSYGYTF
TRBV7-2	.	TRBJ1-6	CASSLRGTVDNSPLHF
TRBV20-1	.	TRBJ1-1	CSAPRVPEAFF
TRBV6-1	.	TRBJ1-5	CASSRTGSGSNQPQHF
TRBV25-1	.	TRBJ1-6	CASRDRVSSPLHF
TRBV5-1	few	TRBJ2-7	CASRGTGIEQYF
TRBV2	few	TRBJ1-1	CASRRTGSVGHTEAFF
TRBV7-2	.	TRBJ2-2	CASSPGTVANTGELFF
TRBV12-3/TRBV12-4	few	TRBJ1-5	CASSLLQGKGNQPQHF
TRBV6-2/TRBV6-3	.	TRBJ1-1	CASSYEGRGSTEAFF
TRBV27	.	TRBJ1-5	CASSKGPGPNQPQHF
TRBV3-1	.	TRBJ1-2	CASSPDGTQGAGYTF
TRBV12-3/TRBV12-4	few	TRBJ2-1	CASSLGWSNEQFF
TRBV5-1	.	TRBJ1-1	CASSLGSGGQGTEAFF
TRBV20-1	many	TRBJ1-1	CSARRPGSTEAFF
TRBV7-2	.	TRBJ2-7	CASSLWTGPSYEQYF
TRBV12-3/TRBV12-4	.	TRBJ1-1	CASSLKLTGYEAFF
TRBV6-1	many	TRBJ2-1	CASRGTSGPNEQFF
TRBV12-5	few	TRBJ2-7	CASDRKGGGSSYEQYF
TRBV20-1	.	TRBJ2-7	CSARGMRSYEQYF
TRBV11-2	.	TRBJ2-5	CASSLRLRETQYF
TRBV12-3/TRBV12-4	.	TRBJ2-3	CASSLGILQYF
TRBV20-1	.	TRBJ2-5	CCARPTSGTARGETQYF
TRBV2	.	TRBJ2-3	CASRPGLAGGTTDTQYF
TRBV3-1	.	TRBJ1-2	CASSQERAANYGYTF
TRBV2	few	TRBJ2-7	CASSEGPAGVLLAEQYF
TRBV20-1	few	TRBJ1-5	CSARPTRNQPQHF
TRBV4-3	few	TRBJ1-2	CASSQQDRGILGGYTF
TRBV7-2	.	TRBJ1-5	CASSSLDRVGQPQHF
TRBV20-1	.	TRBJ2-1	CSANRGYNEQFF
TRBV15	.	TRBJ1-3	CATSRGSLSSGNTIYF
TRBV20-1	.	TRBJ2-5	CSAGGGAAPTQETQYF
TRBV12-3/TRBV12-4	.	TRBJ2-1	CASSPGQGDYNEQFF
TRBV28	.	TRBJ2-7	CASRTVPRTGRYEQYF
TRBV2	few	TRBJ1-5	CASSDGQFSNQPQHF
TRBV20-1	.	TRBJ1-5	CSANRDRVRQPQHF
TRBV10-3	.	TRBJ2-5	CAISARGGLAYETQYF
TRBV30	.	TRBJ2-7	CAWSVGKAYEQYF
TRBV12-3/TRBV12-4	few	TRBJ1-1	CASSLDRERAFF
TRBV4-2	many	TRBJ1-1	CASSQFAPRGGTEAFF
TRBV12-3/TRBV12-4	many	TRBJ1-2	CASSLNYGYTF
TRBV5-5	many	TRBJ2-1	CASSLDSSYNEQFF
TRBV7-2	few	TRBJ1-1	CASSPPTGGNTEAFF
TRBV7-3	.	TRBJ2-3	CASSFFGSTDTQYF